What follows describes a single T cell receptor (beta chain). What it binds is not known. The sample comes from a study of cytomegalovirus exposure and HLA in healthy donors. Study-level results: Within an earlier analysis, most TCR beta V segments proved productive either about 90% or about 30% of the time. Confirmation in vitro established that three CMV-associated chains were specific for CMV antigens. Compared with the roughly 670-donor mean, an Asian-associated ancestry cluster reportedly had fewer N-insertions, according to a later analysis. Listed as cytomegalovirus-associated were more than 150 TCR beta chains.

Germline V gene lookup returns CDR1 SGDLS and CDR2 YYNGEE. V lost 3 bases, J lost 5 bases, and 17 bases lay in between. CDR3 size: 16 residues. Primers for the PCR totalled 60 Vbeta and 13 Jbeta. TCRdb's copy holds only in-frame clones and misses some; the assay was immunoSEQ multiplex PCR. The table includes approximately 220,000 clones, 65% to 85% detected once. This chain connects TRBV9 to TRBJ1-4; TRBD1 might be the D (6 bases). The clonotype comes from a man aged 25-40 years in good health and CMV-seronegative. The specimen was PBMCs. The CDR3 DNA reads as TGTGCCAGCAGCGCCGACTCCGGGACACTAAATGAAAAACTGTTTTTT. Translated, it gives CASSADSGTLNEKLFF.